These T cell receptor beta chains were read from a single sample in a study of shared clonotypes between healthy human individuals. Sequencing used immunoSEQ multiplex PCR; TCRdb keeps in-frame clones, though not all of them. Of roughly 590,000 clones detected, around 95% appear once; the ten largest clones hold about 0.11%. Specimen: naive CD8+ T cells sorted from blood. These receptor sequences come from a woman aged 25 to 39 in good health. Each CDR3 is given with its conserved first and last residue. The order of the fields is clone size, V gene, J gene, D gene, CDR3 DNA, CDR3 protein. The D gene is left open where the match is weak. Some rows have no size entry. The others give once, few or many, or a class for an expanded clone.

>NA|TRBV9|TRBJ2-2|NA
TGTGCCAGCAGCCACAGTGGGAGAGGAACCCCCGGGGAGCTGTTTTTT
CASSHSGRGTPGELFF
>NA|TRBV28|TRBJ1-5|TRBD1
TGTGCCAGCAGTTATCCCCGGACAGGTCAGGGCTATAGCAATCAGCCCCAGCATTTT
CASSYPRTGQGYSNQPQHF
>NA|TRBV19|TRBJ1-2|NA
TGTGCCAGTAGTATAGGGCTCGCCTATGGCTACACCTTC
CASSIGLAYGYTF
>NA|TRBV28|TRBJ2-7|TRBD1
TGTGCCAGCAGTTTATACCAGGGGGAACCCCACTACGAGCAGTACTTC
CASSLYQGEPHYEQYF
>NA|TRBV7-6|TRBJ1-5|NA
TGTGCCAGCAGCACACAGGAAAGCAATCAGCCCCAGCATTTT
CASSTQESNQPQHF
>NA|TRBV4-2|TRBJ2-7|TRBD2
TGTGCCAGCAGCCAAAGGGGTTTAGCGGGAGAGTACGAGCAGTACTTC
CASSQRGLAGEYEQYF
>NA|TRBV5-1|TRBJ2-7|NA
TGCGCCAGCAGGATGGGGGGCTCCTACGAGCAGTACTTC
CASRMGGSYEQYF
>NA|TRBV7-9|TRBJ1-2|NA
TGTGCCAGCAGCCATCCCGGGTTGCCCGATGGCTACACCTTC
CASSHPGLPDGYTF
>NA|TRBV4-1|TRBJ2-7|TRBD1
TGCGCCAGCAGCCAGGGGACAGGGGTGTCCTACGAGCAGTACTTC
CASSQGTGVSYEQYF
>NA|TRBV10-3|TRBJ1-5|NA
TGTGCCATCAGTGAAGACAGTAGGAGCAATCAGCCCCAGCATTTT
CAISEDSRSNQPQHF
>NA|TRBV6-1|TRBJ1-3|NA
TGTGCCAGCAGTGAATTTGGGACTACTGGAAACACCATATATTTT
CASSEFGTTGNTIYF
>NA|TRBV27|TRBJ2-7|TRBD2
TGTGCCAGTAGGACTAGCGGCTCCTACGAGCAGTACTTC
CASRTSGSYEQYF
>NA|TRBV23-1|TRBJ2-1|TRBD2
TGCGCCAGCAGTCAGCTACTAGCGGGGGGCTACAATGAGCAGTTCTTC
CASSQLLAGGYNEQFF
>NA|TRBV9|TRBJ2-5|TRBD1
TGTGCCAGCAGCGTAGAGACAGGGGACGGGAGTGAGACCCAGTACTTC
CASSVETGDGSETQYF
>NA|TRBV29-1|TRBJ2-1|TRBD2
TGCAGCGTTGAGCCTCAGGGAGGGGTGGATGAGCAGTTCTTC
CSVEPQGGVDEQFF
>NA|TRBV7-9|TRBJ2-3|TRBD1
TGTGCCAGCAGCTCGCCCTCCAGGGGGAGTAGAGATACGCAGTATTTT
CASSSPSRGSRDTQYF
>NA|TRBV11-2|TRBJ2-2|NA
TGTGCCAGCAGCTTAGCGGTTAAAGGCAGGGCCCCGAACACCGGGGAGCTGTTTTTT
CASSLAVKGRAPNTGELFF
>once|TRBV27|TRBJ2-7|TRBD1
TGTGCCAGCAGACTGGACACAGGGGGCGGACTTTACGAGCAGTACTTC
CASRLDTGGGLYEQYF
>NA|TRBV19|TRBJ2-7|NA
TGTGCCAGTAGTGTACTCCTACAGGGGCTGGCGGGAGGAGGTCGGTACGAGCAGTACTTC
CASSVLLQGLAGGGRYEQYF
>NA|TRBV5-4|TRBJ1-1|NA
TGTGCCAGCAGCTTGGGAGGGCGGACCTTGAACACTGAAGCTTTCTTT
CASSLGGRTLNTEAFF
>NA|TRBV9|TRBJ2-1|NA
TGTGCCAGCAGCCCCCACCGAGGGGGATACAATGAGCAGTTCTTC
CASSPHRGGYNEQFF
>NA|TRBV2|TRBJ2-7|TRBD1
TGTGCCAGCAGTGATCGGGACAGCTCCTCCTACGAGCAGTACTTC
CASSDRDSSSYEQYF
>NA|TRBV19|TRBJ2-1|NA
TGTGCCAGTAGTATACTGGATTACAATGAGCAGTTCTTC
CASSILDYNEQFF
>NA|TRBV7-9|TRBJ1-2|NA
TGTGCCAGCAGCTTAGGTCCCTATGGCTACACCTTC
CASSLGPYGYTF
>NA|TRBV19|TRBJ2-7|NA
TGTGCCAGTAGTATTCGGTTTACCTCGGGATCCTACGAGCAGTACTTC
CASSIRFTSGSYEQYF
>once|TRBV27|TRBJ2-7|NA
TGTGCCAGCAGTTTATCCGCGGAGCGCTCCTACGAGCAGTACTTC
CASSLSAERSYEQYF
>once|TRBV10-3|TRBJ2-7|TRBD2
TGTGCCATCAGCCATAAGGTACTAGCGGGAGGGCAAAGCTCCTACGAGCAGTACTTC
CAISHKVLAGGQSSYEQYF
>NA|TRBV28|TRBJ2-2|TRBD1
TGTGCCAGCAGCGCTACAGGGGACACCGGGGAGCTGTTTTTT
CASSATGDTGELFF
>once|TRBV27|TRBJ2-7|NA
TGTGCCAGCAGTCCTCTGGAGGAGCAGGGGCAGTACTTC
CASSPLEEQGQYF
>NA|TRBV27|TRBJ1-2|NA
TGTGCCAGCAGTACAGGACAGTATGGCTACACCTTC
CASSTGQYGYTF
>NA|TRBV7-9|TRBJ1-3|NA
TGTGCCAGCAGTTACCCCACGGTTGGTGGAAACACCATATATTTT
CASSYPTVGGNTIYF
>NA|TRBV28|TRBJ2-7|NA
TGTGCCAGCAGTCCCAATTATGGCCACGAGCAGTACTTC
CASSPNYGHEQYF
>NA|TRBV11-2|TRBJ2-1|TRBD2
TGTGCCAGCAGCTTTCCCAAACTAGCGGGAGGAGACAATGAGCAGTTCTTC
CASSFPKLAGGDNEQFF
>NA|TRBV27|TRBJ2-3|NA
TGTGCCAGCATGCCGCGTCCCCCGGCAGATACGCAGTATTTT
CASMPRPPADTQYF